These 8 T cell receptor beta chains originate from one sample sequenced in a study of T-cell reconstitution after alpha-beta-depleted transplantation in children (dated by TCRdb to about 2016). The treatment or condition label for this specimen denotes: allogeneic hematopoietic cell transplantation with graft depleted of TCRalphabeta T cells and CD19 B cells. Library prep was done by PCR. Sequencing was carried out with an Illumina HiSeq 2500. Molecular barcoding was employed in the preparation of TCR libraries, with unique molecular identifiers being used to normalize TCRbeta repertoire quantification. TCRdb cleaned the public reads at Q25 with fastp, built clones with MiXCR and kept in-frame beta chains. Under each unique CDR3 protein, matching rows form one entry showing the most common genes and DNA. For this sample the table gives some 200,000 distinct CDR3 sequences, of which 7% to 9% were detected only once. The top ten hold about 40% of the sample.

The specimen was PBMCs, mostly from graft donor cells, collected 360 days after TCRalphabeta/CD19-depleted stem cell transplant. All receptors come from a male patient aged 2 to 9 who had a stem cell transplant for acute myeloid leukemia, so the T cells may come from the graft donor.

This clonotype was seen repeatedly, ten times or more. The V gene is TRBV12-3 or TRBV12-4, the J gene TRBJ1-1; tentatively, D is TRBD1 (6 bases). V was cut by 3 bases and J by 1 base, with 9 bases left in between. This CDR3 is built from 14 residues. CDR3 bases: TGTGCCAGCAGTTTGTACAGGGAGAACACTGAAGCTTTCTTT. This gives the protein CASSLYRENTEAFF.

The genes are TRBV10-3 and TRBJ2-1; 7 positions match TRBD2. CDR3 length equals 14 residues. CDR1 and CDR2 (germline): ENHRY, SYGVKD. Unmatched junction bases numbered 8, after V lost 6 bases and J lost 6 bases. CDR3 bases: TGTGCCATCAGCGGGGGGAGAAGGGTCAATGAGCAGTTCTTC. This gives the protein CAISGGRRVNEQFF.

This clonotype turned up a few times. V usage is TRBV5-6 and J usage is TRBJ1-2; the D is unclear. CDR3 length: 14 residues. Looked up from germline, CDR1 is SGHDT and CDR2 is YYEEEE. The CDR3 is CRAPEQAPNYGYTF. CDR3 DNA: TGTCGGGCGCCCGAGCAAGCCCCTAACTATGGCTACACCTTC.

This clonotype was recorded a few times. The chain employs TRBV12-3 or TRBV12-4 and TRBJ2-1; D remains ambiguous. V lost 6 bases and J lost 0, with 15 bases in between. The CDR3 sequence is 16 residues long. CDR3 loop: CASSPKLTRSYNEQFF. As DNA, the CDR3 is TGTGCCAGCAGCCCTAAACTTACCCGCTCCTACAATGAGCAGTTCTTC.

For this clonotype: Mismatch with germline at one junction end may stem from a read error. The chain joins TRBV5-1 to TRBJ1-1; tentative D call: TRBD1 (6 bases). This CDR3 is 13 amino acids long. Germline V gene lookup returns CDR1 SGHRS and CDR2 YFSETQ. The CDR3 DNA sequence: TGCGCCAGCAGCCGCGGACAGAACCCTGAAGCTTTCTTT. It specifies CASSRGQNPEAFF.

This clonotype showed up just a few times. This chain connects TRBV25-1 to TRBJ2-2, with D possibly being TRBD2 (6 bases). The CDR3 contains 13 residues. Germline lookup yields CDR1 MGHDK and CDR2 SYGVNS. V lost 8 bases to trimming and J lost 6 bases, with 13 bases between them. The CDR3 protein is CASSGRMAGELFF. The CDR3 nucleotides read TGTGCCAGCTCAGGGAGGATGGCCGGGGAGCTGTTTTTT.

The V call is TRBV28, the J call TRBJ1-1; no firm D call. The germline CDR1 and CDR2 sequences are MDHEN and SYDVKM. This CDR3 contains 12 residues. V shed 3 bases and J shed 6 bases, with 8 bases lying between them. The CDR3 is CASSFSIAEAFF. DNA of the CDR3: TGTGCCAGCAGTTTCTCCATAGCTGAAGCTTTCTTT.

The sample holds one count of this clonotype. The CDR3 ends on some other residue instead of the conserved phenylalanine or tryptophan, so this is likely a read error. The chain joins TRBV7-9 to TRBJ1-1, with D maybe TRBD1 (5 bases). The V gene's germline CDR1 is SEHNR and CDR2 FQNEAQ (reference sequence). The CDR3 is 13 amino acids. The ends were cut back, 3 bases at V and 7 bases at J, with 12 bases in the middle. DNA for the CDR3: TGTGCCAGCAGCTTGGGGGTTGCCTTTGAAGCTTTCTGT. Translation: CASSLGVAFEAFC.